A selection of T cell receptor beta chains follows, all from one sample in a study of blood T cell repertoires in COVID-19. Some clones are missing from TCRdb's copy, which holds only in-frame ones; the method was immunoSEQ multiplex PCR. Of fewer than 200,000 clones in the sample, 80% to 85% were seen once. The sample comprised peripheral blood. These receptor sequences come from a woman aged 80 or over with active or convalescent COVID-19. The CDR3 runs from the conserved cysteine through the conserved F or W. The D gene is left open where the match is weak. Not every row has a clone size; where given, it reads once, few, many or a size class.

d_gene,j_gene,v_gene,abundance,CDR3aa,CDR3nt
-,TRBJ1-5,TRBV7-9,few,CASSEGTSNQPQHF,TGTGCCAGCTCGGAGGGAACGAGCAATCAGCCCCAGCATTTT
-,TRBJ1-2,TRBV19,-,CASSMGGGASYGYTF,TGTGCCAGTAGTATGGGTGGGGGCGCTAGCTATGGCTACACCTTC
TRBD1,TRBJ2-3,TRBV5-8,once,CASSLARRGRTRDTQYF,TGTGCCAGCAGCTTGGCCCGTAGGGGGCGTACAAGGGATACGCAGTATTTT
TRBD1,TRBJ2-3,TRBV24-1,-,CATSDSGQASTDTQYF,TGTGCCACCAGTGATTCGGGACAGGCTAGCACAGATACGCAGTATTTT
-,TRBJ2-5,TRBV27,-,CASSLGGAGETQYF,TGTGCCAGCAGTCTAGGGGGCGCGGGGGAGACCCAGTACTTC
-,TRBJ1-1,TRBV5-1,few,CASSFLQVNTEAFF,TGCGCCAGCAGCTTCCTACAGGTTAACACTGAAGCTTTCTTT
TRBD1,TRBJ1-4,TRBV5-6,-,CASSSTGTGREKLFF,TGTGCCAGCAGCTCCACCGGGACAGGGAGGGAAAAACTGTTTTTT
-,TRBJ2-3,TRBV7-2,-,CASSQDRGSGDTQYF,TGTGCCAGCAGCCAGGATCGGGGGAGCGGGGATACGCAGTATTTT
-,TRBJ1-1,TRBV3-1/TRBV3-2,-,CASSQDRGGWGTEAFF,TGTGCCAGCAGCCAAGATCGGGGGGGATGGGGCACTGAAGCTTTCTTT
-,TRBJ1-1,TRBV3-1/TRBV3-2,-,CASSQGALQNTEAFF,TGTGCCAGCAGCCAAGGTGCTTTACAAAACACTGAAGCTTTCTTT
-,TRBJ2-1,TRBV7-7,-,CASSLGAGEGNEQFF,TGTGCTAGCAGCTTAGGGGCAGGGGAAGGCAATGAGCAGTTCTTC
-,TRBJ2-3,TRBV29-1,few,CSVEVWEGTQIRVPDTQYF,TGCAGCGTTGAGGTTTGGGAAGGGACACAAATCAGGGTACCAGATACGCAGTATTTT
TRBD1,TRBJ1-2,TRBV7-2,-,CASSLGQGANYGYTF,TGTGCCAGCAGCTTAGGGCAGGGGGCAAACTATGGCTACACCTTC
TRBD1,TRBJ2-2,TRBV3-1/TRBV3-2,-,CASSLGQESTGELFF,TGTGCCAGCAGCCTCGGACAGGAGAGCACCGGGGAGCTGTTTTTT
-,TRBJ1-2,TRBV6-5,-,CASTSGNFGYTF,TGTGCCAGCACCTCAGGGAATTTTGGCTACACCTTC
TRBD1,TRBJ2-4,TRBV5-5,-,CASSGDRVGAKNIQYF,TGTGCCAGCAGCGGGGACAGGGTGGGGGCCAAAAACATTCAGTACTTC
TRBD1,TRBJ1-4,TRBV7-9,-,CASSPGRQGEVF,TGTGCCAGCAGCCCGGGGCGACAGGGGGAGGTTTTT
TRBD2,TRBJ2-7,TRBV4-1,once,CASSQDPGRRGAYEQYF,TGCGCCAGCAGCCAAGACCCCGGGCGGCGGGGGGCCTACGAGCAGTACTTC
-,TRBJ1-5,TRBV19,-,CASSTPNSGGRTPQHF,TGTGCCAGTAGTACCCCTAATTCCGGGGGGCGAACGCCCCAGCATTTT
TRBD2,TRBJ2-1,TRBV2,-,CASNGLASLNEQFF,TGTGCCAGCAACGGACTAGCTTCCCTTAATGAGCAGTTCTTC
TRBD1,TRBJ1-2,TRBV7-9,-,CASSSPGGQLYGYTF,TGTGCCAGCAGCTCGCCAGGGGGACAGCTCTATGGCTACACCTTC
TRBD1,TRBJ1-5,TRBV28,-,CASHDRGRGNQPQHF,TGTGCCAGCCATGACAGGGGGCGAGGGAATCAGCCCCAGCATTTT
-,TRBJ2-3,TRBV24-1,once,CATSEGGRTDTQYF,TGTGCCACCAGTGAGGGGGGACGCACAGATACGCAGTATTTT
TRBD1,TRBJ1-1,TRBV27,-,CASSSALTGTEAFF,TGTGCCAGCAGTTCCGCATTGACAGGGACTGAAGCTTTCTTT
-,TRBJ1-1,TRBV9,-,CASSVDVGSEAFF,TGTGCCAGCAGCGTAGACGTAGGGAGTGAAGCTTTCTTT
TRBD1,TRBJ2-2,TRBV6-2/TRBV6-3,-,CASSRTGRNTGELFF,TGTGCCAGCAGCAGGACAGGAAGAAACACCGGGGAGCTGTTTTTT
TRBD1,TRBJ1-2,TRBV2,-,CASSDQGDYGYTF,TGTGCCAGCAGCGATCAGGGGGACTATGGCTACACCTTC
-,TRBJ1-4,TRBV19,-,CASTQNEKLFF,TGTGCCAGTACACAGAATGAAAAACTGTTTTTT
-,TRBJ1-6,TRBV11-2,-,CASSLGVNSPLHF,TGTGCCAGCAGCTTAGGAGTCAATTCACCCCTCCACTTT
TRBD2,TRBJ2-3,TRBV6-1,-,CASSFGLAGRDTQYF,TGTGCCAGCAGTTTTGGACTAGCGGGGCGAGATACGCAGTATTTT
-,TRBJ1-4,TRBV4-1,-,CASSQEAGVAEKLFF,TGCGCCAGCAGCCAAGAAGCAGGGGTAGCTGAAAAACTGTTTTTT
-,TRBJ2-1,TRBV7-2,-,CASSFADRNNEQFF,TGTGCCAGCAGCTTTGCAGACAGGAACAATGAGCAGTTCTTC
-,TRBJ1-2,TRBV19,-,CASTSSGGAGGYTF,TGTGCCAGTACCTCCTCGGGGGGGGCAGGTGGCTACACCTTC
-,TRBJ2-7,TRBV10-3,-,CAISTSYEQYF,TGTGCCATCAGCACTTCCTACGAGCAGTACTTC
-,TRBJ2-5,TRBV6-1,few,CASSERRPGETQYF,TGTGCCAGCAGTGAACGGCGTCCGGGGGAGACCCAGTACTTC
-,TRBJ1-6,TRBV24-1,-,CATSDRGSPLHF,TGTGCCACCAGTGATAGGGGTTCACCCCTCCACTTT
-,TRBJ1-3,TRBV7-9,-,CASSPTGNTIYF,TGTGCCAGCAGCCCAACAGGAAACACCATATATTTT
-,TRBJ1-6,TRBV12-3/TRBV12-4,once,CASGSGVNSPLHF,TGTGCCAGCGGATCAGGGGTTAATTCACCCCTCCACTTT
-,TRBJ2-7,TRBV7-9,-,CASRNVTGSPYEQYF,TGTGCCAGCAGAAACGTCACAGGGTCTCCCTACGAGCAGTACTTC
-,TRBJ1-2,TRBV3-1/TRBV3-2,-,CASSQRRGGYTF,TGTGCCAGCAGCCAGAGACGGGGAGGATACACCTTC
TRBD1,TRBJ1-5,TRBV7-2,-,CASSLSNTGTGGTQPQHF,TGTGCCAGCAGCTTAAGCAACACCGGGACAGGGGGCACTCAGCCCCAGCATTTT
-,TRBJ1-1,TRBV30,-,CAWNRISEAFF,TGTGCCTGGAACAGGATCTCTGAAGCTTTCTTT
TRBD1,TRBJ2-3,TRBV11-3,-,CASSEGTAPSTDTQYF,TGTGCCAGCAGCGAAGGGACAGCCCCGAGCACAGATACGCAGTATTTT